Below are 17 T cell receptor beta chains sequenced from a single sample in a study of blood T cell repertoires in COVID-19. The assay was immunoSEQ multiplex PCR, and TCRdb's table has in-frame clones only and misses some. Here the sample spans over 350,000 clones, about nine tenths being singletons. Material for sequencing was PBMCs or T cells enriched from blood (not recorded which). The origin of the receptors is a woman aged 40 to 50 who had been exposed to COVID-19.

This clone came up once. The chain employs TRBV19 and TRBJ1-3; 7 bases map to TRBD1. The CDR3 spans 15 residues. Germline V gene data show CDR1 as LNHDA and CDR2 as SQIVND (reference sequence). J gave up 1 base and V 6 bases, and 6 bases lay outside the gene matches. In nucleotides, the CDR3 is TGTGCCAGTAGACGACAGGGAGAATCTGGAAACACCATATATTTT. Amino acids: CASRRQGESGNTIYF.

The chain carries TRBV5-1 and TRBJ2-7; 7 positions match TRBD2. V dropped 4 bases and J dropped 3; count of bases not matched to a gene: 7. Germline V CDR1 and CDR2: SGHRS, YFSETQ. This CDR3 comprises 14 residues. For the CDR3, the DNA is TGCGCCAGCAGCGTGGGACTACGCGACTACGAGCAGTACTTC. Encoded protein: CASSVGLRDYEQYF.

This chain links TRBV7-3 with TRBJ1-1; a weak D match, TRBD1 (5 bases). V was clipped by 0 bases and J by 0 bases, with 8 bases between them. CDR1 is SGHTA and CDR2 is FQGTGA in the germline V gene. There are 15 residues in the CDR3. The CDR3 spells CASSLTQGMNTEAFF. The CDR3 region has the DNA TGTGCCAGCAGCTTAACGCAGGGAATGAACACTGAAGCTTTCTTT.

This clone was counted a few times. The V and J genes are TRBV11-3 and TRBJ2-1, with 11 positions matching TRBD1. The germline CDR1 and CDR2 sequences are SGHNT and YENEEA. This CDR3 region has 18 residues. Germline trimming cut 5 bases from V and 0 bases from J; bases unmatched to any gene: 9. The CDR3 nucleotides are TGTGCCAGCAGCGGCGCTCCGGGACAGGGGGTCTCCTACAATGAGCAGTTCTTC. It codes for CASSGAPGQGVSYNEQFF.

This chain links TRBV5-5 with TRBJ2-2, with TRBD2 matching over 7 bases. Germline CDR1 is SGHKS and CDR2 is YYEKEE (reference sequence). There are 18 residues in the CDR3. Unmatched junction bases numbered 15, after V lost 2 bases and J lost 5 bases. This chain's CDR3 is CASSFQNLGRGETGELFF. CDR3 in DNA: TGTGCCAGCAGCTTCCAAAACCTGGGACGGGGGGAAACCGGGGAGCTGTTTTTT.

The chain recombines TRBV19 with TRBJ1-5; D is possibly TRBD1 (5 bases). V was shortened by 2 bases and J by 1 base, with 15 bases between the two germline ends. The CDR3 is 17 residues long. The germline V gene has CDR1 LNHDA and CDR2 SQIVND (reference sequence). CDR3 coding DNA: TGTGCCAGTAGTATAATAGGAGGGGCCCGGAGCAATCAGCCCCAGCATTTT. Its translation is CASSIIGGARSNQPQHF.

This clone has more than one count but fewer than ten. The chain recombines TRBV5-1 with TRBJ2-7; TRBD2 agrees at 7 bases. The CDR3 sequence is 14 residues long. The J segment lost 0 bases and the V segment lost 5 bases, leaving 5 bases of the junction unmatched. Germline CDR1 reads SGHRS; CDR2 reads YFSETQ. As DNA, the CDR3 is TGCGCCAGCAGAATTGGGACTACCTCCTACGAGCAGTACTTC. It yields the protein CASRIGTTSYEQYF.

The chain joins TRBV2 to TRBJ2-5, with 7 bases matching TRBD1. The J segment lost 5 bases and the V segment lost 3 bases, leaving 6 bases of the junction unmatched. The CDR3 totals 14 residues. Germline lookup yields CDR1 SNHLY and CDR2 FYNNEI. The CDR3, as DNA: TGTGCCAGCAGTGAGGGGGACAGATTTGAGACCCAGTACTTC. Its translation is CASSEGDRFETQYF.

V is TRBV27 and J is TRBJ1-4, with 9 bases fitting TRBD1. V gave up 7 bases and J gave up 4 bases; unmatched junction bases: 16. From germline, CDR1 is MNHEY and CDR2 SMNVEV (reference sequence). The CDR3 is made up of 18 amino acids. CDR3 protein: CASTQLLHAGQGNEKLFF. CDR3 in DNA: TGTGCCAGCACCCAACTCTTACACGCGGGACAGGGTAATGAAAAACTGTTTTTT.

CDR3: CASSPGGLTGNTGELFF. CDR3 DNA sequence: TGCGCCAGCAGCCCCGGAGGTTTGACAGGGAACACCGGGGAGCTGTTTTTT. The chain joins TRBV5-1 to TRBJ2-2; D may be TRBD1 (6 bases). This CDR3 contains 17 residues. In germline, CDR1 is SGHRS, CDR2 YFSETQ. The germline V and J ends were trimmed by 4 bases and 1 base, with 17 bases remaining between them.

The chain is built from TRBV19 and TRBJ2-2, with D possibly being TRBD1 (6 bases). Germline CDR1 reads LNHDA; CDR2 reads SQIVND (reference sequence). Trimming shortened V by 4 bases and J by 0 bases, and 9 bases separated the two germline ends. The CDR3 runs 15 residues. CDR3 DNA sequence: TGTGCCAGTAGTAAAGGGACAACGAACACCGGGGAGCTGTTTTTT. It is translated as CASSKGTTNTGELFF.

The rearrangement links TRBV9 to TRBJ1-4, with D possibly matching TRBD1 (5 bases). Germline CDR1 reads SGDLS; CDR2 reads YYNGEE. The CDR3 is 14 residues long. Trimming left V 10 bases short and J 8 bases short, with 21 bases between. The CDR3 DNA sequence: TGTGCCTCCTCCTCCGGGCAGGGTTGGGAAAAACTGTTTTTT. Protein: CASSSGQGWEKLFF.

The chain recombines TRBV30 with TRBJ2-3; 12 bases align to TRBD2. The CDR3 totals 14 residues. The V segment lost 5 bases and the J segment 8 bases; nucleotides outside the gene matches: 8. CDR1 and CDR2 from the germline V gene are GTSNPN and SVGIG (reference sequence). The CDR3 protein is CAWEGTSGSRTQYF. In nucleotides, the CDR3 is TGTGCCTGGGAAGGGACTAGCGGGTCGCGTACGCAGTATTTT. Full variable domain (remainder filled in from reference TRBV30 and TRBJ2-3): SQTIHQWPATLVQPVGSPLSLECTVEGTSNPNLYWYRQAAGRGLQLLFYSVGIGQISSEVPQNLSASRPQDRQFILSSKKLLLSDSGFYLCAWEGTSGSRTQYFGPGTRLTVL.

This clone was found once. The chain joins TRBV28 to TRBJ1-2; TRBD1 agrees at 7 bases. This CDR3 spans 14 amino acids. The V gene's germline CDR1 is MDHEN and CDR2 SYDVKM. Unmatched junction bases numbered 12, after V lost 6 bases and J lost 8 bases. CDR3 loop: CASRIDRARLGYTF. As DNA, the CDR3 is TGTGCCAGCAGAATCGACAGGGCGAGGTTAGGCTACACCTTC.

The rearrangement joins TRBV5-1 to TRBJ1-2; tentatively, D is TRBD1 (5 bases). V was shortened by 4 bases and J by 8 bases, with 18 bases between the two germline ends. Germline lookup yields CDR1 SGHRS and CDR2 YFSETQ. The CDR3 spans 14 residues. The CDR3 DNA sequence: TGCGCCAGCAGCACGCTGGTGGGGGGGGACGGCTACACCTTC. It is translated as CASSTLVGGDGYTF.

This clone was seen only a few times. The chain carries TRBV7-9 and TRBJ2-7; 9 bases map to TRBD1. There are 14 residues in the CDR3. The germline V gene encodes CDR1 SEHNR and CDR2 FQNEAQ (reference sequence). J lost 6 bases, V lost 1 base, and 4 bases had no gene match. CDR3 region: CASSLVGQGGEQYF. CDR3 nucleotide sequence: TGTGCCAGCAGCTTAGTGGGACAGGGAGGCGAGCAGTACTTC.

CDR3: CASSEGRLLNTEAFF. The CDR3 nucleotides read TGTGCCAGCAGTGAAGGTAGACTTCTGAACACTGAAGCTTTCTTT. The chain recombines TRBV6-1 with TRBJ1-1, with D unresolved. The CDR3 runs to 15 residues. Germline CDR1 and CDR2: MNHNS and SASEGT. The V and J ends lost 1 base and 0 bases respectively, with 9 bases between them.